The next 15 T cell receptor beta chains were all read from a single sample in a study of radiotherapy plus CTLA-4 blockade in lung cancer. Here immunoSEQ multiplex PCR was the method, and the copy in TCRdb shows in-frame clones only, minus some. The top ten clones hold about 3.3% of a sample with around 100,000 clones, roughly 80% of them seen once. The sample was peripheral blood, taken from a patient treated with radiotherapy plus ipilimumab. The receptor set was obtained from a human donor with non-small cell lung cancer that progressed on radiotherapy plus ipilimumab. Some clones in this sample may be carry-over from other donors' samples.

The J gene is TRBJ2-3, the V gene TRBV29-1, with D possibly matching TRBD1 (5 bases). V shed 6 bases and J shed 6 bases, with 10 bases lying between them. Germline CDR1 reads SQVTM; CDR2 reads ANQGSEA. This CDR3 is built from 11 residues. This CDR3 reads CSVHRFDTQYF. DNA for the CDR3: TGCAGCGTACACAGGTTCGATACGCAGTATTTT.

V gene TRBV9 combines with J gene TRBJ2-2; D uncertain. Germline V CDR1 and CDR2: SGDLS, YYNGEE. This CDR3 is built from 12 residues. V was pared by 1 base and J by 6 bases, with 4 bases between. CDR3 loop: CASSVIAGELFF. The CDR3, as DNA: TGTGCCAGCAGCGTAATAGCCGGGGAGCTGTTTTTT.

The chain recombines TRBV6-1 with TRBJ2-7, with D perhaps TRBD2 (7 bases). Germline CDR1 reads MNHNS; CDR2 reads SASEGT. The V end was cut by 3 bases, the J end by 6 bases, with 15 bases between. The CDR3 loop spans 14 amino acids. The CDR3, as DNA: TGTGCCAGCAGTGAGAAGGGGGGGGCCCTCGAGCAGTACTTC. It codes for CASSEKGGALEQYF.

The chain combines TRBV5-4 with TRBJ2-3, with TRBD1 matching over 11 bases. This CDR3 contains 16 residues. Germline loops: CDR1 SGHNT, CDR2 YYREEE (reference sequence). The junction had 6 bases not matched to a gene; V was cut back by 2 bases and J by 4 bases. The CDR3 here is CASSLGQGAGADTQYF. DNA of the CDR3: TGTGCCAGCAGCTTAGGACAGGGGGCGGGAGCAGATACGCAGTATTTT. The full variable domain, rest sourced from reference TRBV5-4 and TRBJ2-3, is ETGVTQSPTHLIKTRGQQVTLRCSSQSGHNTVSWYQQALGQGPQFIFQYYREEENGRGNFPPRFSGLQFPNYSSELNVNALELDDSALYLCASSLGQGAGADTQYFGPGTRLTVL.

The V call is TRBV2, the J call TRBJ1-2; D unclear. The V and J ends lost 2 bases and 2 bases respectively, with 9 bases between them. The CDR3 is made up of 14 amino acids. Germline CDR1 reads SNHLY; CDR2 reads FYNNEI. This CDR3 reads CASSEYSRNYGYTF. The CDR3 nucleotides read TGTGCCAGCAGTGAATACTCACGGAACTATGGCTACACCTTC. Full variable domain (missing parts from reference TRBV2 and TRBJ1-2): EPEVTQTPSHQVTQMGQEVILRCVPISNHLYFYWYRQILGQKVEFLVSFYNNEISEKSEIFDDQFSVERPDGSNFTLKIRSTKLEDSAMYFCASSEYSRNYGYTFGSGTRLTVV.

This clone was detected a few times. The chain employs TRBV7-9 and TRBJ2-1, with a weak D call TRBD2 (7 bases). CDR1 and CDR2 (germline): SEHNR, FQNEAQ (reference sequence). This CDR3 is 15 amino acids long. Trimming cost V 5 bases and J 3 bases, with 14 bases left between them. The CDR3 sequence is CASSPEGGFYNEQFF. The CDR3 nucleotides read TGTGCCAGCAGCCCTGAGGGGGGGTTCTACAATGAGCAGTTCTTC.

The chain couples TRBV6-5 to TRBJ2-7, with TRBD2 identical over 10 bases. The CDR3 covers 16 residues. The V gene end was trimmed by 2 bases and the J gene end by 3 bases; junction bases not matched to a gene: 7. Germline values: CDR1 MNHEY, CDR2 SVGAGI. CDR3 coding DNA: TGTGCCAGCAGTTACACTGCTAGCGGGGGCGGCTACGAGCAGTACTTC. It encodes CASSYTASGGGYEQYF.

Note on this clone: The junction departs from the called germline gene at one end, perhaps through a read error. The J gene is TRBJ2-1, the V gene TRBV2; TRBD1 matches at 9 bases. Looked up from germline, CDR1 is SNHLY and CDR2 is FYNNEI. This CDR3 spans 13 amino acids. Here the CDR3 DNA reads TGTGCCAGCAGTTCCCAATACAGGGGGCCGGAACTCTTC. It specifies CASSSQYRGPELF.

The chain is built from TRBV6-1 and TRBJ2-1; 8 positions match TRBD1. The germline CDR1 and CDR2 sequences are MNHNS and SASEGT. CDR3 length: 17 residues. V was clipped by 4 bases and J by 4 bases; unmatched bases: 12. The CDR3 nucleotides read TGTGCCAGCAGTGGTTTTCAGGGGGCTGAGGGATACAATGAGCAGTTCTTC. Its translation is CASSGFQGAEGYNEQFF.

The V and J genes are TRBV9 and TRBJ2-5; 11 bases agree with TRBD2. The germline V gene encodes CDR1 SGDLS and CDR2 YYNGEE. CDR3 size: 18 residues. The V gene end was trimmed by 2 bases and the J gene end by 5 bases; junction bases not matched to a gene: 14. CDR3 protein: CASSVGETSGGSGETQYF. CDR3 bases: TGTGCCAGCAGCGTGGGTGAAACTAGCGGGGGCTCCGGGGAGACCCAGTACTTC.

The chain uses TRBV25-1 and TRBJ1-2; D gene unclear. Germline V gene lookup returns CDR1 MGHDK and CDR2 SYGVNS. V lost 6 bases, J lost 3 bases, and 11 bases lay in between. This CDR3 contains 13 residues. This CDR3 reads CASSSRRDYGYTF. CDR3 nucleotide sequence: TGTGCCAGCAGCTCTCGGAGAGACTATGGCTACACCTTC.

The V gene is TRBV4-1, the J gene TRBJ2-7, with D uncertain. The CDR3 has 14 residues. Germline V gene sequence: CDR1 MGHRA, CDR2 YSYEKL. The V end was cut by 0 bases, the J end by 3 bases, with 9 bases between. Here the CDR3 reads CASSQDLKYYEQYF. CDR3 sequence (DNA): TGCGCCAGCAGCCAAGACCTCAAATACTACGAGCAGTACTTC.

The genes are TRBV29-1 and TRBJ2-1; 9 nucleotides agree with TRBD2. The J segment lost 13 bases and the V segment lost 3 bases, leaving 7 bases of the junction unmatched. This CDR3 comprises 12 residues. Germline assignment: CDR1 SQVTM and CDR2 ANQGSEA. The CDR3 reads CSVDLAGGLQFF. CDR3 coding DNA: TGCAGCGTTGATCTGGCGGGGGGGCTCCAGTTCTTC.

This sequence joins TRBV6-6 and TRBJ1-1; D is possibly TRBD1 (5 bases). V was pared by 6 bases and J by 1 base, with 9 bases between. Per germline, CDR1 MNHNY and CDR2 SVGAGI (reference sequence). The CDR3 covers 13 residues. CDR3: CASSGTENTEAFF. CDR3 bases: TGTGCCAGCAGCGGGACTGAGAACACTGAAGCTTTCTTT.

DNA for the CDR3: TGTGCCAGCAGCTTGCCCGCAGGTGCGGGAGGAAGTAATGAGCAGTTCTTC. Protein product: CASSLPAGAGGSNEQFF. This chain uses TRBV5-8 with TRBJ2-1, with 8 bases that match TRBD2. CDR3 length equals 17 residues. Unmatched junction bases numbered 13, after V lost 1 base and J lost 7 bases. From germline, CDR1 is SGHTS and CDR2 YDEGEE.